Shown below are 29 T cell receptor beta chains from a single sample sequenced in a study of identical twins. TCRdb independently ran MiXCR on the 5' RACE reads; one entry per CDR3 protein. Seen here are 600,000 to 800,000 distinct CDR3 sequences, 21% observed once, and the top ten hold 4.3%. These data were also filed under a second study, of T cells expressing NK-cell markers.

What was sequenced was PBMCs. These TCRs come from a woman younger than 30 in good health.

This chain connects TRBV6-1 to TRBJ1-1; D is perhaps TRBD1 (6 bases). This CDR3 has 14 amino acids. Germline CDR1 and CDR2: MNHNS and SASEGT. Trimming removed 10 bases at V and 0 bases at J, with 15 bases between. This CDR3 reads CATQGGALNTEAFF. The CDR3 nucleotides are TGTGCCACTCAAGGGGGGGCTCTGAACACTGAAGCTTTCTTT.

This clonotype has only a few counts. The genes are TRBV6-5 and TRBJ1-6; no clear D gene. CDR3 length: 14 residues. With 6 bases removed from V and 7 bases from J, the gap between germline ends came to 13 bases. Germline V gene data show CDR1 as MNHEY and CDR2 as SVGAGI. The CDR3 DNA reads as TGTGCCAGCAGGTCCTCTCCCGGGAATTCACCCCTCCACTTT. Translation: CASRSSPGNSPLHF.

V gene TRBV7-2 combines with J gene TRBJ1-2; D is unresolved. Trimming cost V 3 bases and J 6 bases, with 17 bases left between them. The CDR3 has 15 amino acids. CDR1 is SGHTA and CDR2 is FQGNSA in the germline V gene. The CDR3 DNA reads TGTGCCAGCAGCTTCTTCGTGGGCGGGGATGATGGCTACACCTTC. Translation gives CASSFFVGGDDGYTF.

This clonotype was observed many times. The CDR3 loop reads CASSLETGTTEAFF. CDR3 nucleotide sequence: TGTGCCAGCAGTTTAGAGACAGGGACCACTGAAGCTTTCTTT. This sequence joins TRBV12-3 or TRBV12-4 and TRBJ1-1; 7 bases align to TRBD1. The CDR3 is made up of 14 amino acids. The J segment lost 4 bases and the V segment lost 1 base, leaving 3 bases of the junction unmatched.

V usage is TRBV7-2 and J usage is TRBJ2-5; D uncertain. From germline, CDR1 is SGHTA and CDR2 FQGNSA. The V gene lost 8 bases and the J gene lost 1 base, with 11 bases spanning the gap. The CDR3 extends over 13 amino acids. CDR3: CASRKGIQETQYF. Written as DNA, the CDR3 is TGTGCCAGCCGAAAGGGAATCCAAGAGACCCAGTACTTC.

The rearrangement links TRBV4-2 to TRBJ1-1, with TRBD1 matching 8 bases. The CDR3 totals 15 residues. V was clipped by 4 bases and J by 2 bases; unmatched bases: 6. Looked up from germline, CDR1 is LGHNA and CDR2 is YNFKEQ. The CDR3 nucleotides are TGTGCCAGCAGCCCCGGGACAGGACTTAACACTGAAGCTTTCTTT. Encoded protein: CASSPGTGLNTEAFF.

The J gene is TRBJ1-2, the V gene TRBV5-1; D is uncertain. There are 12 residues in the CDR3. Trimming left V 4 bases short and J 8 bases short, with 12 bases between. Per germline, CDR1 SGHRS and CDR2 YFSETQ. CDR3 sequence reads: CASSRFSDGYTF. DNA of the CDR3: TGCGCCAGCAGCCGATTCTCGGACGGCTACACCTTC.

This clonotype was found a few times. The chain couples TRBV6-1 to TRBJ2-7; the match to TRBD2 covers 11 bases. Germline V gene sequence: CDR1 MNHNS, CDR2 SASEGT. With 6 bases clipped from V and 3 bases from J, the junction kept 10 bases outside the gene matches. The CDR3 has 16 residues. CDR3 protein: CASRVGSGGVIYEQYF. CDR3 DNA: TGTGCCAGCAGAGTGGGTAGCGGGGGGGTAATCTACGAGCAGTACTTC.

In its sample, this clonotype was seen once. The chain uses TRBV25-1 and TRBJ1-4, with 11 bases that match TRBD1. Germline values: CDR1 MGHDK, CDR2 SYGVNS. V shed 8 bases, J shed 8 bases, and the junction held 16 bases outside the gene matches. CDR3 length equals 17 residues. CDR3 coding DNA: TGTGCCAGCCGCCCCGGACAGGGGGCTGGAGGCAACGAAAAACTGTTTTTT. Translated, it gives CASRPGQGAGGNEKLFF. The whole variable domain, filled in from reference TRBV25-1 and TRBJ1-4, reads EADIYQTPRYLVIGTGKKITLECSQTMGHDKMYWYQQDPGMELHLIHYSYGVNSTEKGDLSSESTVSRIRTEHFPLTLESARPSHTSQYLCASRPGQGAGGNEKLFFGSGTQLSVL.

As DNA, the CDR3 is TGTGCCAGCAGTGACTCTACCGGACCTATCAATGAGCAGTTCTTC. Amino acid sequence: CASSDSTGPINEQFF. J is TRBJ2-1 and V is TRBV6-4, with unresolved D. The CDR3 is 15 amino acids. Germline values: CDR1 MRHNA, CDR2 SNTAGT. V gave up 0 bases and J gave up 6 bases, with 12 bases separating them.

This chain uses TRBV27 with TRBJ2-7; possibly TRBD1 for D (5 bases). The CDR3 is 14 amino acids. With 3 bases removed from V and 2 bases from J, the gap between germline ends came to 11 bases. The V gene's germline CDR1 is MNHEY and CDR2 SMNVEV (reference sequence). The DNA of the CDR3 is TGTGCCAGCAGTTTTGGTGTCAGGGCCTACGAGCAGTACTTC. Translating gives CASSFGVRAYEQYF.

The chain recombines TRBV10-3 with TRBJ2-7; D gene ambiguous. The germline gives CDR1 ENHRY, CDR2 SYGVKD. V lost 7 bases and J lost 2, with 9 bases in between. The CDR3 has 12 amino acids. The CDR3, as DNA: TGTGCCATCAAGGAAGGCCCCTACGAGCAGTACTTC. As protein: CAIKEGPYEQYF.

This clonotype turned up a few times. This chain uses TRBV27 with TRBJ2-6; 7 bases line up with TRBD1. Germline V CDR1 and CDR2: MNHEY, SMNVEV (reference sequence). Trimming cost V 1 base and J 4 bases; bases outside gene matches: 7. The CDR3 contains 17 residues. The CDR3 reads CASSLLPGGTGANVLTF. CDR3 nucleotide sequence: TGTGCCAGCAGTTTATTGCCAGGGGGTACAGGGGCCAACGTCCTGACTTTC.

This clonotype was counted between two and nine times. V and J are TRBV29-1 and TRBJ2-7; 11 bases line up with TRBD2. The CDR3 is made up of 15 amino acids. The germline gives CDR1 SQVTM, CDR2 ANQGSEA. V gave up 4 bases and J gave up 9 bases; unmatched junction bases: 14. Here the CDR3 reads CSVAPYTSGSGGQYF. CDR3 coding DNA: TGCAGCGTTGCACCATACACTAGCGGGAGCGGCGGGCAGTACTTC.

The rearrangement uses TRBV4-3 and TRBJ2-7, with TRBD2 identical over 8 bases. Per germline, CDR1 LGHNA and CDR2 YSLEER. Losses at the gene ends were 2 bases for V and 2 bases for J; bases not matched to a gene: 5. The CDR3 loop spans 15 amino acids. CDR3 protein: CASSQRATSAYEQYF. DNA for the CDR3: TGCGCCAGCAGCCAAAGGGCGACTAGCGCCTACGAGCAGTACTTC.

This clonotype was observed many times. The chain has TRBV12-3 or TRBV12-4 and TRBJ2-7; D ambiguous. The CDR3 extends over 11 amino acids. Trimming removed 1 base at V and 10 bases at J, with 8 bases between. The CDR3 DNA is TGTGCCAGCAGTTTAGGCGTCAGCCAGTACTTC. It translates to CASSLGVSQYF.

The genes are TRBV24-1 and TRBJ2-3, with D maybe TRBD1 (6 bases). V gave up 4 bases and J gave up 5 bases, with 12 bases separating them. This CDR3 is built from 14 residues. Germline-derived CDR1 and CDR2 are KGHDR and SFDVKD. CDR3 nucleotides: TGTGCCACCAGTGAAACAGGGTGGGGAGATACGCAGTATTTT. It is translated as CATSETGWGDTQYF.

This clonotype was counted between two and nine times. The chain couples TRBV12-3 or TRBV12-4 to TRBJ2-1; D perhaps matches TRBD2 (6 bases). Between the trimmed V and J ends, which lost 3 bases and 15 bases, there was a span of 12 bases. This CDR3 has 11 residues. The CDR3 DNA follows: TGTGCCAGCAGTTTGAGCGGGCCGCGGTTCTTC. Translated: CASSLSGPRFF.

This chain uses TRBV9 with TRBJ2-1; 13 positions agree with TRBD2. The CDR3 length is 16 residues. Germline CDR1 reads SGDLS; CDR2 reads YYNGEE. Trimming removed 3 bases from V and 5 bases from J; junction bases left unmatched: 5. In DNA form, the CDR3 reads TGTGCCAGCAGCGGACCCGGGACTAGCGGGAACAATGAGCAGTTCTTC. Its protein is CASSGPGTSGNNEQFF.

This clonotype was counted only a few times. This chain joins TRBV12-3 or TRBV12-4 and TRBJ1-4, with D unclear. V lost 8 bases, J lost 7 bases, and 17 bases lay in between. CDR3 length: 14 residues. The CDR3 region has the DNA TGTGCCAGCGGGGAGCGGAGAAGAGGTGAAAAACTGTTTTTT. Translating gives CASGERRRGEKLFF.

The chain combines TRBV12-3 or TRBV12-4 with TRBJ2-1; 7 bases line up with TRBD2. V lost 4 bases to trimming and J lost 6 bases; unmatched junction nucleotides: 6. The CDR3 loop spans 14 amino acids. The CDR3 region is CASSSGTIPNEQFF. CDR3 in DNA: TGTGCCAGCAGTTCCGGGACTATCCCCAATGAGCAGTTCTTC.

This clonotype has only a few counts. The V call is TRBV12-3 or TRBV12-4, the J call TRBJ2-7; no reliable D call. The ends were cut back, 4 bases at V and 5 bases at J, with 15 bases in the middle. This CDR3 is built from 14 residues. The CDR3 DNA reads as TGTGCCAGCAGTTCCACCGACTTAGTCAACGAGCAGTACTTC. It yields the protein CASSSTDLVNEQYF.

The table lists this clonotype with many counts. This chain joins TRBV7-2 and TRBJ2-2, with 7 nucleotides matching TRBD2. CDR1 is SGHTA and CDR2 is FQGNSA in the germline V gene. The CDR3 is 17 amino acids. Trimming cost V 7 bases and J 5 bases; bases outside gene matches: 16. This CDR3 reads CASTRSWASGVTGELFF. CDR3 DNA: TGTGCCAGCACGCGGAGCTGGGCTAGCGGTGTAACCGGGGAGCTGTTTTTT.

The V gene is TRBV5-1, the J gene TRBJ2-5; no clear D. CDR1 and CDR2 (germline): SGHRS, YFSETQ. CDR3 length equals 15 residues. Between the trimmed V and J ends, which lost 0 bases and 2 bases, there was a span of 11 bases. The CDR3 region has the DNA TGCGCCAGCAGCTTGGGTTCTCGGGCACAAGAGACCCAGTACTTC. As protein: CASSLGSRAQETQYF.

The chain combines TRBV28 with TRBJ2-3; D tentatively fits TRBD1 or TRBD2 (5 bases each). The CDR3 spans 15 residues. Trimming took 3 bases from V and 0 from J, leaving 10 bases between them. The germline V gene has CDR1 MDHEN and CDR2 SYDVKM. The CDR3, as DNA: TGTGCCAGCAGTTTGGGGGATACCAGCACAGATACGCAGTATTTT. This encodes CASSLGDTSTDTQYF. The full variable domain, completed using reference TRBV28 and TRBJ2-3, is DVKVTQSSRYLVKRTGEKVFLECVQDMDHENMFWYRQDPGLGLRLIYFSYDVKMKEKGDIPEGYSVSREKKERFSLILESASTNQTSMYLCASSLGDTSTDTQYFGPGTRLTVL.

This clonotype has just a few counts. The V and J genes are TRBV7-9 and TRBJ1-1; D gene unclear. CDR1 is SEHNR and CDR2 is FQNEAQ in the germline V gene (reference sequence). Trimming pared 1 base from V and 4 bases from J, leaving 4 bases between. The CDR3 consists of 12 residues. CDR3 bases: TGTGCCAGCAGCTTAGGTTTCACTGAAGCTTTCTTT. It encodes CASSLGFTEAFF.

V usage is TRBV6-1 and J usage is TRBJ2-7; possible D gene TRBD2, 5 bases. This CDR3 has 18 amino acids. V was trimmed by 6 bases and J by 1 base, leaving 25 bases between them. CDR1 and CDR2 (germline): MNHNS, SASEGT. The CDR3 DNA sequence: TGTGCCAGCAGCCCTGGATGGAGGTCCCGGGCGTATTCCTACGAGCAGTACTTC. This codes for CASSPGWRSRAYSYEQYF.

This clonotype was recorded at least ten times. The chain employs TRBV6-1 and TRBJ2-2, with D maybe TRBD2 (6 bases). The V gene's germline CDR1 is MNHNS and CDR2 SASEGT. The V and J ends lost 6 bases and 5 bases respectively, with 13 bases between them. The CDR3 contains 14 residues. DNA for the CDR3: TGTGCCAGCAGCCCAGGGACTGTTACCGGGGAGCTGTTTTTT. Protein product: CASSPGTVTGELFF.

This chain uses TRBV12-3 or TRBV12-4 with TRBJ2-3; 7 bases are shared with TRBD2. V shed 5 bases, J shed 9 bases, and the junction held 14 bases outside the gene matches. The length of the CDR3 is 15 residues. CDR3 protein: CASSQGTVSAGTQYF. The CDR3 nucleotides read TGTGCCAGCAGTCAAGGGACTGTCTCAGCGGGGACGCAGTATTTT.